Listed below are T cell receptor beta chains from one sample, sequenced in a study of T cells in Graves' hyperthyroidism and ophthalmopathy. One entry per CDR3 protein, called by TCRdb with MiXCR from the multiplex PCR reads. The table includes a few hundred thousand distinct CDR3 sequences, about 15% detected once. Sequences were obtained from blood. These receptors were obtained from a woman in her thirties or forties with Graves' hyperthyroidism that later progressed to Graves' ophthalmopathy. The CDR3 runs from the conserved cysteine through the conserved F or W. The order of the fields is J gene, clone size, D gene, V gene, CDR3 length, CDR3 DNA, CDR3 protein. D genes are given only for firm matches. Size tells how often a clone was seen (once, few, many) or the class of an expanded clone, and some rows leave it out.

TRBJ1-4,many,NA,TRBV28,15,TGTGCCAGCAGTTTAGGGGTCGTAGCTAATGAAAAACTGTTTTTT,CASSLGVVANEKLFF
TRBJ1-1,NA,NA,TRBV7-9,13,TGTGCCACGGAGGGTTACATGAACACTGAAGCTTTCTTT,CATEGYMNTEAFF
TRBJ1-1,many,NA,TRBV15,14,TGTGCCACCAGCAGAGATCTTACAAGCACTGAAGCTTTCTTT,CATSRDLTSTEAFF
TRBJ2-2,many,TRBD2,TRBV10-1,13,TGCGCCAGCAGTGTAGCGGGGATCGGGGAGCTGTTTTTT,CASSVAGIGELFF
TRBJ2-3,many,TRBD2,TRBV20-1,15,TGCAGTGCTAGAGGAGGTGGAGCGGGAGCCGATACGCAGTATTTT,CSARGGGAGADTQYF
TRBJ2-3,many,NA,TRBV18,13,TGTGCCAGCTCACCACAGGGGGAGGATACGCAGTATTTT,CASSPQGEDTQYF
TRBJ1-1,NA,NA,TRBV15,14,TGTGCCACCAGTCAACTACCGAGAAACACTGAAGCTTTCTTT,CATSQLPRNTEAFF
TRBJ1-5,many,NA,TRBV3-1,14,TGTGCCAGCAGCCGAGCCCCATTGAATCAGCCCCAGCATTTT,CASSRAPLNQPQHF
TRBJ1-4,NA,NA,TRBV2,12,TGTGCCAGCAGTGGGGATCAGGAAAAACTGTTTTTT,CASSGDQEKLFF
TRBJ1-3,many,NA,TRBV18,16,TGTGCCAGCTCACCTATGGGGCGGTCCTCTGGAAACACCATATATTTT,CASSPMGRSSGNTIYF
TRBJ2-1,NA,NA,TRBV29-1,14,TGCAGCGTTGGAACGGGAGCTATGGGATATGAGCAGTTCTTC,CSVGTGAMGYEQFF
TRBJ1-1,many,TRBD1,TRBV6-1,15,TGTGCCAGCAGAAGGCAAGGGGGCTCGGGCACTGAAGCTTTCTTT,CASRRQGGSGTEAFF
TRBJ2-1,many,NA,TRBV19,15,TGTGCCAGTAGTATCGAAACGGGACCCTACAATGAGCAGTTCTTC,CASSIETGPYNEQFF
TRBJ2-5,many,NA,TRBV2,12,TGTGCCAGCAGGGGATCCGGGGAGACCCAGTACTTC,CASRGSGETQYF
TRBJ2-1,many,TRBD1,TRBV7-2,15,TGTGCCAGCAGCTTCCGACAGGGGCCTCCCAATGAGCAGTTCTTC,CASSFRQGPPNEQFF
TRBJ2-1,many,NA,TRBV12-3/TRBV12-4,12,TGTGCCAGCTTTTTAGGTAACAATGAGCAGTTCTTC,CASFLGNNEQFF
TRBJ2-7,many,NA,TRBV7-8,15,TGTGCCAGCAGTCAGACAGGACCCCAGGGGAGGGAGCAGTACTTC,CASSQTGPQGREQYF
TRBJ1-6,many,NA,TRBV6-2/TRBV6-3,14,TGTGCCAGCAGTCGGGACACGGGCGGGTCACCCCTCCACTTT,CASSRDTGGSPLHF
TRBJ1-5,NA,NA,TRBV24-1,13,TGTGCCACCAGTGAAGTCGGACAGCAGCCCCAGCATTTT,CATSEVGQQPQHF
TRBJ2-5,NA,NA,TRBV5-1,12,TGCGCCAGCAGCTTGCTAGCGAGGGACCAGTACTTC,CASSLLARDQYF
TRBJ2-7,many,NA,TRBV3-1,13,TGTGCCAGCAGCCCAATAGGGCGGTCCGAGCAGTACTTC,CASSPIGRSEQYF
TRBJ2-5,many,NA,TRBV6-5,13,TGTGCCAGCAGTTACTCGAAAGGCGCGACCCAGTACTTC,CASSYSKGATQYF
TRBJ2-6,NA,NA,TRBV19,16,TGTGCCAGTAGTGGGGTAGCGGCTTCTGGGGCCAACGTCCTGACTTTC,CASSGVAASGANVLTF
TRBJ2-7,many,NA,TRBV7-9,12,TGTGCCAGCAGCTTAAGTTTGGACGAGCAGTACTTC,CASSLSLDEQYF
TRBJ1-2,few,NA,TRBV20-1,10,TGCAGTTCCGAGAACTATGGCTACACCTTC,CSSENYGYTF
TRBJ1-1,many,NA,TRBV18,14,TGTGCCAGCTCACCCTTTACAACTGGAACTGAAGCTTTCTTT,CASSPFTTGTEAFF
TRBJ2-5,NA,TRBD2,TRBV28,16,TGTGCCATCTCGTCCCCGGGACTAGCGGGTGAAGAGACCCAGTACTTC,CAISSPGLAGEETQYF
TRBJ1-6,few,NA,TRBV7-8,14,TGTGCCAGCAGCTTAAAATCGGGGAATTCACCCCTCCACTTT,CASSLKSGNSPLHF
TRBJ2-1,many,TRBD2,TRBV2,15,TGTGCCAGCAGTGAAGGGGCTAGCGGAAACAATGAGCAGTTCTTC,CASSEGASGNNEQFF
TRBJ2-2,NA,NA,TRBV6-1,14,TGTGCCAGCAGTGAACGGGGCGATACCGGGGAGCTGTTTTTT,CASSERGDTGELFF
TRBJ2-5,many,TRBD2,TRBV2,15,TGTGCCAGCAAATGGCTAGCGGGAAGTTCAGAGACCCAGTACTTC,CASKWLAGSSETQYF
TRBJ2-1,many,NA,TRBV6-2/TRBV6-3,18,TGTGCCAGCATTAAGGGGCCGGAACCCTTTGTGGCCTACAATGAGCAGTTCTTC,CASIKGPEPFVAYNEQFF
TRBJ2-5,many,NA,TRBV6-5,14,TGTGCCAGCAGTTACGGGAGGAGTCAAGAGACCCAGTACTTC,CASSYGRSQETQYF
TRBJ1-3,NA,NA,TRBV13,14,TGTGCCACCCCTGGGAGGAGCGCCCGAAACACCATATATTTT,CATPGRSARNTIYF
TRBJ1-1,many,TRBD1,TRBV28,15,TGTGCCATCACGACAGGGGGAATGAAAGACACTGAAGCTTTCTTT,CAITTGGMKDTEAFF
TRBJ2-7,NA,NA,TRBV20-1,15,TGCAGTGCTAGAGATCCGGGCTCCTTCAACGGGGAGCAGTACTTC,CSARDPGSFNGEQYF
TRBJ2-1,NA,TRBD2,TRBV4-1,16,TGCGCCAGCAGCCTAACCGGGACTAGCCGCTACAATGAGCAGTTCTTC,CASSLTGTSRYNEQFF
TRBJ2-1,many,NA,TRBV6-2/TRBV6-3,14,TGTGCCAGCATAGCGGCTAGCGCCCACAATGAGCAGTTCTTC,CASIAASAHNEQFF
TRBJ2-5,many,TRBD2,TRBV3-1,15,TGTGCCAGCAGCCAAGATTGGCGGGAGGGGGAGACCCAGTACTTC,CASSQDWREGETQYF
TRBJ1-2,NA,NA,TRBV6-2/TRBV6-3,14,TGTGCCAGCAGTGAACAGGGCCGCGGACATGGCTACACCTTC,CASSEQGRGHGYTF
TRBJ1-1,many,NA,TRBV6-1,11,TGTGCCAGCAGTGAGGTCACTGAAGCTTTCTTT,CASSEVTEAFF
TRBJ1-4,many,NA,TRBV2,12,TGTGCCAGCAGTGGTGAGGGGTGGAAACTGTTTTTT,CASSGEGWKLFF
TRBJ2-3,many,TRBD2,TRBV29-1,14,TGCAGCGTTGCGACTAGCGGGAGCACAGATACGCAGTATTTT,CSVATSGSTDTQYF
TRBJ1-1,many,NA,TRBV6-1,13,TGTGCCAGCAGGGCACCCCAGAGGGGGTCAACTTTCTTT,CASRAPQRGSTFF
TRBJ1-1,many,NA,TRBV28,13,TGTGCCAGCAGGAACGACATGAACACTGAAGCTTTCTTT,CASRNDMNTEAFF
TRBJ2-7,NA,TRBD1,TRBV24-1,13,TGTGCCACCAGTGGGGGACAGGGTTACGAGCAGTACTTC,CATSGGQGYEQYF
TRBJ1-2,many,TRBD1,TRBV20-1,13,TGCAGTGCTACCTACGGGACAGATTATGGCTACACCTTC,CSATYGTDYGYTF
TRBJ2-5,few,TRBD2,TRBV5-1,17,TGCGCCAGCAGCTTGACTAGCGGGAGGGCCCGAGGAGAGACCCAGTACTTC,CASSLTSGRARGETQYF
TRBJ2-1,once,TRBD2,TRBV12-3/TRBV12-4,16,TGTGCCAGCAGTCCCGGACTAGCGGGACCGAGCGGTGAGCAGTTCTTC,CASSPGLAGPSGEQFF
TRBJ1-4,many,TRBD1,TRBV12-3/TRBV12-4,15,TGTGCCAGCAGTCGGTTACAGGGGCGGGCGGAAAAACTGTTTTTT,CASSRLQGRAEKLFF
TRBJ2-5,few,NA,TRBV28,18,TGTGTCAGCAGTTTCACGATGATAGTAGCGGCGGGACGGGAGACCCAGTACTTC,CVSSFTMIVAAGRETQYF
TRBJ2-7,many,NA,TRBV3-1,14,TGTGCCAGCAGCCAAGGCGGGGTCACCTACGAGCAGTACTTC,CASSQGGVTYEQYF